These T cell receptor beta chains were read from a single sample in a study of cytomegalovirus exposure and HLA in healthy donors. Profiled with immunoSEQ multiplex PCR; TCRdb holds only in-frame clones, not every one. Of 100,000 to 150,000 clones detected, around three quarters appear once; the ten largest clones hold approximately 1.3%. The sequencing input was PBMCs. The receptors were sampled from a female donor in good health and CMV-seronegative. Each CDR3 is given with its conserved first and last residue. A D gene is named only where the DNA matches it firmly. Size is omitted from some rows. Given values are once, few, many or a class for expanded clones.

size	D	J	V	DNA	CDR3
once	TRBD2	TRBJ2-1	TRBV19	TGTGCCAGTAGTATTGGTAGCGGGGGGTTCGCTGAGCAGTTCTTC	CASSIGSGGFAEQFF
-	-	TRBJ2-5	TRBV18	TGTGCCAGCTCAGGCCAGGGGCAAGAGACCCAGTACTTC	CASSGQGQETQYF
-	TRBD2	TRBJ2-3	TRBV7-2	TGTGCCAGCAGCCCTCGACTAGCGGGGGGGTCCGATACGCAGTATTTT	CASSPRLAGGSDTQYF
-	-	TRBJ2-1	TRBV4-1	TGCGCCAGCAGCCAGTTACCCTCAGGTGATGAGCAGTTCTTC	CASSQLPSGDEQFF
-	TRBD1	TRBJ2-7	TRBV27	TGTGCCAGCCGGGACAGGACATACGAGCAGTACTTC	CASRDRTYEQYF
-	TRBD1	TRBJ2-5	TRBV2	TGTGCCAGCAGTCCGCTGACAGGGGACGAGACCCAGTACTTC	CASSPLTGDETQYF
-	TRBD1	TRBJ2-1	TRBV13	TGTGCCAGCAGCTTTTTCTCCGGGACAGTTGGGTTCAATGAGCAGTTCTTC	CASSFFSGTVGFNEQFF
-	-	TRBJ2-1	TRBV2	TGTGCCAGCAGTGTAGTACGAGCGGAGGGCAATGAGCAGTTCTTC	CASSVVRAEGNEQFF
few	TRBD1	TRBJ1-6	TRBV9	TGTGCCAGCAGCGTGACAGGGCTCGGAAATTCACCCCTCCACTTT	CASSVTGLGNSPLHF
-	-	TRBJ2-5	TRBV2	TGTGCCAGCAGTGAAGCTAGGGGAAGGGGAACAGGGACCCAAGAGACCCAGTACTTC	CASSEARGRGTGTQETQYF
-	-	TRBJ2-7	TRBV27	TGTGCCAGCAGTTTTCGGGGGGCCCTGTACCCTTACGAGCAGTACTTC	CASSFRGALYPYEQYF
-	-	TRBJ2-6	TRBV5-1	TGCGCCAGCAGCTTGGCCCCGGGCTCTGGGGCCAACGTCCTGACTTTC	CASSLAPGSGANVLTF
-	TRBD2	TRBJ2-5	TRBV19	TGTGCCAGTAGTATGGAGCGGGAGGACCAAGAGACCCAGTACTTC	CASSMEREDQETQYF
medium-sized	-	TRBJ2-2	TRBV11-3	TGTGCCAGCAGCTCCCGTGGGAGGAACGGGGAGCTGTTTTTT	CASSSRGRNGELFF
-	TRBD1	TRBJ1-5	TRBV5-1	TGCGCCAGCAGCTCGGACAGGGACCTGTATAGCAATCGACCCCAGCATTTT	CASSSDRDLYSNRPQHF
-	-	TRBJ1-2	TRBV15	TGTGCCACCAGCAGCACCCGAGTCTTAAACTATGGCTACACCTTC	CATSSTRVLNYGYTF
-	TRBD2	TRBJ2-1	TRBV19	TGTGCCAGTAGTATAGCAGCGGGGGCTGACAATGAGCAGTTCTTC	CASSIAAGADNEQFF
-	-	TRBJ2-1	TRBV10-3	TGTGCCATCAGTGAGTCGGCTGATTACAATGAGCAGTTCTTC	CAISESADYNEQFF
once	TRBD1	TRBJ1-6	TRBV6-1	TGTGCCAGCAGTATGGGGACAGGGGGGAATTCACCCCTCCACTTT	CASSMGTGGNSPLHF
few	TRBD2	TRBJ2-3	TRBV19	TGTGCCAGTACGCCAATCCTGACTAGCGGGGCGGGGAGCACAGATACGCAGTATTTT	CASTPILTSGAGSTDTQYF
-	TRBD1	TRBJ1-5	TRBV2	TGTGCCAGCAGCGAACAGGGGGCGGCGGATCAGCCCCAGCATTTT	CASSEQGAADQPQHF
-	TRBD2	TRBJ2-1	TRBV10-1	TGCGCCAGCAGCCAGGCCCTAGCGGGAGGGCGAAATGAGCAGTTCTTC	CASSQALAGGRNEQFF
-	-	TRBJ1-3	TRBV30	TGTGCCTGGAGCGCACCCGGAGGACGATACTCTGGAAACACCATATATTTT	CAWSAPGGRYSGNTIYF
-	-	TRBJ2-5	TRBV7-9	TGTTCCAGCAGCAAACGAGGGCTGCTGGGTCGGTACCAAGAGACCCAGTACTTC	CSSSKRGLLGRYQETQYF
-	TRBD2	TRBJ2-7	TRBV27	TGTGCCAGCCGGCGAGGTAGCGGGAGGGCCCTGTCTTACTACGAGCAGTACTTC	CASRRGSGRALSYYEQYF
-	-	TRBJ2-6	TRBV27	TGTGCCAGCAAATTTTCGGGCTCTGGGGCCAACGTCCTGACTTTC	CASKFSGSGANVLTF